Included here is one T cell receptor beta chain sequence, with context. What it binds is not known. Read coverage stops 3 residues before the CDR3 terminus; the germline J gene supplies the remainder. These data come from a study of T cell clonality in common variable immunodeficiency. Regarding the study as a whole: Shared TCRbeta clones were fewer between CVID subjects than controls. In common variable immunodeficiency, TCR beta chains reportedly carried fewer deletions and N-nucleotide insertions.

Heparinized whole blood, about 5 to 9 ml, came from each donor. TCRdb keeps only in-frame clones here, not all; method: immunoSEQ multiplex PCR. Observed are fewer than 70,000 clones, no singletons, with the top ten taking over 1.5%. Looked up from germline, CDR1 is KGHSH and CDR2 is LQKENI. The V end lost 3 bases, the J end lost 2 bases, and 17 bases lay between the germline ends. This CDR3 has 16 residues. The chain links TRBV18 to TRBJ2-7; perhaps TRBD1 as D (7 bases). Sample: peripheral blood mononuclear cells. This sequence was found in a person aged 18-70 years in good health. The sequenced CDR3 bases are TGTGCCAGCTCACCGCAGTCCAGGGGGAGGACCTACGAG. It codes for CASSPQSRGRTYE. The whole CDR3 region reads CASSPQSRGRTYEQYF.